The clone carrying this T cell receptor beta chain was seen at least ten times. The target antigen is unknown. These data are taken from a study of T cell repertoires in cytomegalovirus infection. Study summary: Selected CMV epitopes included recently identified HLA-C-restricted ones as well as well-studied HLA-B-restricted ones. Evidence of both CMV infection and a matching HLA type came from public TCR beta signatures.

The CDR3 extends over 17 amino acids. Germline values: CDR1 SGHTA, CDR2 FQGNSA. V gave up 1 base and J gave up 9 bases, with 21 bases separating them. Each CDR3 protein is one row after TCRdb ran MiXCR on the reads. The data contain about 890,000 distinct CDR3 sequences, roughly a third of them singletons. Whole-study results and caveats: Pooled public TCR beta family frequency picked out CMV carriers with the relevant HLA. Dominating the ex vivo response were HLA-C-restricted CMV-specific TCR beta clonotypes.

Sequences were derived from cultured CD8+ T cells from PBMCs, sampled from culture after CMV antigen stimulation. The rearrangement uses TRBV7-2 and TRBJ2-2; D gene ambiguous. The clonotype originates from a human donor in good health (CMV status not recorded). Some clones in this sample may be carry-over from other donors' samples. The CDR3 nucleotides read TGTGCCAGCAGCTTAGAGCCAGCGAAAAAACTTGACCGGGAGCTGTTTTTT. Residues: CASSLEPAKKLDRELFF.